The rows below give T cell receptor beta chains drawn from one sample of a study of blood T cells in healthy people across ages. TCRdb fed the 5' RACE reads into MiXCR, producing one record per CDR3 protein. The table has more than 750,000 distinct CDR3 sequences, around 29% seen once. The same specimen was also included in a second study, on T cells of mothers and their children.

Source material: blood. These receptors were collected from a woman aged 40-49 years in good health. Both conserved end residues are part of each CDR3. D genes are given only for firm matches. For some rows the clone size is stated as once, few or many, or as a class when expanded; others skip it.

d_call: TRBD2; clone_size: -; j_call: TRBJ2-3; v_call: TRBV20-1; cdr3_aa: CSARPIAGGSTDTQYF; cdr3_nt: TGCAGTGCTAGACCGATAGCGGGCGGGAGCACAGATACGCAGTATTTT
d_call: TRBD1; clone_size: -; j_call: TRBJ1-1; v_call: TRBV5-1; cdr3_aa: CASSLAGDSYTEAFF; cdr3_nt: TGCGCCAGCAGCTTGGCCGGGGACAGCTACACTGAAGCTTTCTTT
d_call: TRBD2; clone_size: -; j_call: TRBJ2-1; v_call: TRBV12-3/TRBV12-4; cdr3_aa: CAGSFGGVTEQFF; cdr3_nt: TGTGCCGGCAGTTTCGGGGGGGTTACCGAGCAGTTCTTC
d_call: -; clone_size: -; j_call: TRBJ2-6; v_call: TRBV2; cdr3_aa: CASTPVFSGANVLTF; cdr3_nt: TGTGCCAGCACTCCGGTATTTTCTGGGGCCAACGTCCTGACTTTC
d_call: -; clone_size: few; j_call: TRBJ2-7; v_call: TRBV28; cdr3_aa: CASSFIAGTGSSYEQYF; cdr3_nt: TGTGCCAGCAGTTTCATTGCCGGGACTGGGAGCTCCTACGAGCAGTACTTC
d_call: -; clone_size: -; j_call: TRBJ1-6; v_call: TRBV28; cdr3_aa: CASSPPVLGNSPLHF; cdr3_nt: TGTGCCAGCAGTCCCCCAGTCCTGGGTAATTCACCCCTCCACTTT
d_call: -; clone_size: few; j_call: TRBJ1-2; v_call: TRBV5-6; cdr3_aa: CASSLVGGKGYGYTF; cdr3_nt: TGTGCCAGCAGCTTGGTCGGAGGGAAGGGGTATGGCTACACCTTC
d_call: -; clone_size: many; j_call: TRBJ2-7; v_call: TRBV25-1; cdr3_aa: CASSEYNSYEQYF; cdr3_nt: TGTGCCAGCAGTGAATACAACAGTTACGAGCAGTACTTC
d_call: TRBD1; clone_size: few; j_call: TRBJ2-4; v_call: TRBV15; cdr3_aa: CATSRDGGQAIAKNIQYF; cdr3_nt: TGTGCCACCAGCAGAGATGGCGGACAGGCTATAGCCAAAAACATTCAGTACTTC
d_call: TRBD1; clone_size: few; j_call: TRBJ1-4; v_call: TRBV7-9; cdr3_aa: CASMPDRGNEKLFF; cdr3_nt: TGTGCCAGCATGCCGGACAGGGGAAATGAAAAACTGTTTTTT
d_call: -; clone_size: -; j_call: TRBJ2-4; v_call: TRBV28; cdr3_aa: CASSSPGPRDIQYF; cdr3_nt: TGTGCCAGCAGTTCACCGGGACCAAGGGACATTCAGTACTTC
d_call: -; clone_size: few; j_call: TRBJ2-5; v_call: TRBV5-1; cdr3_aa: CAGRINGQTYETQYF; cdr3_nt: TGCGCCGGCAGAATTAACGGGCAAACCTACGAGACCCAGTACTTC
d_call: TRBD1; clone_size: -; j_call: TRBJ1-2; v_call: TRBV29-1; cdr3_aa: CSVKRQGAYYGYTF; cdr3_nt: TGCAGCGTTAAAAGACAGGGGGCTTACTATGGCTACACCTTC
d_call: TRBD1; clone_size: -; j_call: TRBJ1-6; v_call: TRBV2; cdr3_aa: CASSEGQGGVLYNSPLHF; cdr3_nt: TGTGCCAGCAGCGAGGGACAGGGAGGGGTTCTATATAATTCACCCCTCCACTTT
d_call: -; clone_size: -; j_call: TRBJ1-5; v_call: TRBV6-2/TRBV6-3; cdr3_aa: CASSPGINQPQHF; cdr3_nt: TGTGCCAGCAGCCCTGGGATAAATCAGCCCCAGCATTTT
d_call: -; clone_size: -; j_call: TRBJ1-2; v_call: TRBV19; cdr3_aa: CASSPGQINGYTF; cdr3_nt: TGTGCCAGTAGTCCGGGGCAGATCAATGGCTACACCTTC
d_call: TRBD1; clone_size: few; j_call: TRBJ2-5; v_call: TRBV28; cdr3_aa: CASSNLGTGGYQETQYF; cdr3_nt: TGTGCCAGCAGTAATCTTGGGACAGGGGGCTACCAAGAGACCCAGTACTTC
d_call: -; clone_size: many; j_call: TRBJ2-7; v_call: TRBV7-2; cdr3_aa: CASSLPPGRSYEQYF; cdr3_nt: TGTGCCAGCAGCCTTCCCCCAGGACGTTCCTACGAGCAGTACTTC
d_call: TRBD2; clone_size: -; j_call: TRBJ2-4; v_call: TRBV4-3; cdr3_aa: CASSHDPRREGLAKNIQYF; cdr3_nt: TGCGCCAGCAGCCACGATCCTCGGCGGGAGGGCTTAGCCAAAAACATTCAGTACTTC
d_call: -; clone_size: many; j_call: TRBJ2-5; v_call: TRBV1; cdr3_aa: CTSSQDLLWAVETQYF; cdr3_nt: TGCACCAGCAGCCAAGATCTTCTATGGGCAGTAGAGACCCAGTACTTC
d_call: -; clone_size: many; j_call: TRBJ1-6; v_call: TRBV5-6; cdr3_aa: CASSPGWMEADNSPLHF; cdr3_nt: TGTGCCAGCAGCCCCGGGTGGATGGAAGCTGATAATTCACCCCTCCACTTT
d_call: -; clone_size: -; j_call: TRBJ1-2; v_call: TRBV7-9; cdr3_aa: CASYRAGAGGYTF; cdr3_nt: TGTGCCAGCTATCGGGCGGGGGCCGGTGGCTACACCTTC
d_call: -; clone_size: few; j_call: TRBJ1-5; v_call: TRBV4-3; cdr3_aa: CASSQTSSQPQHF; cdr3_nt: TGCGCCAGCAGCCAAACCTCGAGTCAGCCCCAGCATTTT
d_call: -; clone_size: many; j_call: TRBJ2-1; v_call: TRBV27; cdr3_aa: CASSLSGSREQFF; cdr3_nt: TGTGCCAGCAGTTTATCGGGGTCACGGGAGCAGTTCTTC
d_call: TRBD1; clone_size: once; j_call: TRBJ1-4; v_call: TRBV29-1; cdr3_aa: CSVVEGALNEKLFF; cdr3_nt: TGCAGCGTTGTCGAGGGGGCCCTTAATGAAAAACTGTTTTTT
d_call: -; clone_size: few; j_call: TRBJ2-3; v_call: TRBV7-9; cdr3_aa: CASSFAERDTQYF; cdr3_nt: TGTGCCAGCAGCTTCGCTGAGAGGGATACGCAGTATTTT
d_call: -; clone_size: once; j_call: TRBJ2-1; v_call: TRBV28; cdr3_aa: CAGSLIPGTSSVFF; cdr3_nt: TGTGCCGGCAGTTTAATCCCTGGAACTTCTAGTGTGTTCTTC
d_call: -; clone_size: few; j_call: TRBJ1-1; v_call: TRBV29-1; cdr3_aa: CSAIIRAAMNAEAFF; cdr3_nt: TGCAGCGCTATTATAAGGGCCGCTATGAACGCTGAAGCTTTCTTT
d_call: TRBD1; clone_size: -; j_call: TRBJ2-5; v_call: TRBV20-1; cdr3_aa: CSARETGQETQYF; cdr3_nt: TGCAGTGCTAGAGAGACAGGGCAAGAGACCCAGTACTTC
d_call: -; clone_size: few; j_call: TRBJ1-2; v_call: TRBV5-6; cdr3_aa: CASSMMTGNYGYTF; cdr3_nt: TGTGCCAGCAGCATGATGACTGGGAACTATGGCTACACCTTC
d_call: TRBD1; clone_size: -; j_call: TRBJ2-1; v_call: TRBV18; cdr3_aa: CTSSPPQGARNEQFF; cdr3_nt: TGTACCAGCTCACCACCGCAGGGGGCTCGTAATGAGCAGTTCTTC
d_call: -; clone_size: few; j_call: TRBJ1-4; v_call: TRBV6-4; cdr3_aa: CASSSEMGEKLFF; cdr3_nt: TGTGCCAGCAGCTCCGAGATGGGCGAAAAACTGTTTTTT
d_call: TRBD1; clone_size: few; j_call: TRBJ1-1; v_call: TRBV2; cdr3_aa: CASSGQGFTEAFF; cdr3_nt: TGTGCCAGCAGTGGACAGGGATTCACTGAAGCTTTCTTT
d_call: -; clone_size: few; j_call: TRBJ1-4; v_call: TRBV7-2; cdr3_aa: CASSLGGTEKLFF; cdr3_nt: TGTGCCAGCAGCTTGGGAGGGACTGAAAAACTGTTTTTT
d_call: -; clone_size: few; j_call: TRBJ2-5; v_call: TRBV6-5; cdr3_aa: CASRRDIGEETQYF; cdr3_nt: TGTGCCAGCAGACGGGACATCGGGGAGGAGACCCAGTACTTC
d_call: -; clone_size: -; j_call: TRBJ2-3; v_call: TRBV5-1; cdr3_aa: CASSMGRTRDTQYF; cdr3_nt: TGCGCCAGCAGCATGGGACGGACCCGAGATACGCAGTATTTT